These T cell receptor beta chains were read from a single sample in a study of identical twins. Each CDR3 protein is one row after TCRdb ran MiXCR on the 5' RACE reads. Among 450,000 or so distinct CDR3 sequences listed, approximately 15% were seen once. A further study also used this sample, focusing on yellow fever vaccine responses in identical twins.

Material for sequencing was CD4+ T cells sorted from blood. The receptors shown here come from a young woman in good health. The CDR3 runs from the conserved cysteine through the conserved F or W. The order of the fields is CDR3 length, V gene, J gene, CDR3 protein.

>15|TRBV12-3/TRBV12-4|TRBJ2-3
CASSSRVGGTDTQYF
>13|TRBV24-1|TRBJ2-7
CATSDPDRGEQYF
>15|TRBV4-1|TRBJ2-7
CASSQAPGTLGEQYF
>16|TRBV7-9|TRBJ2-7
CASSLASGKSSYEQYF
>14|TRBV20-1|TRBJ2-7
CSASSQGGAYEQYF
>12|TRBV12-3/TRBV12-4|TRBJ2-3
CASRTGSDTQYF
>12|TRBV7-2|TRBJ2-7
CASTYRDYEQYF
>12|TRBV29-1|TRBJ2-5
CSGGQGRETQYF
>15|TRBV10-3|TRBJ2-7
CAISDRDRGGVEQYF
>14|TRBV28|TRBJ2-1
CASSYSGRINEQFF
>14|TRBV6-1|TRBJ1-1
CASSRGSGYTEAFF
>14|TRBV3-1|TRBJ2-5
CASSQDWDSWTQYF
>14|TRBV12-5|TRBJ2-1
CASGLERGSYEQFF
>15|TRBV7-2|TRBJ2-1
CASSLGRANYNEQFF
>16|TRBV7-9|TRBJ2-3
CASSPQGTSSTDTQYF
>13|TRBV19|TRBJ2-7
CASRSDRGYEQYF
>15|TRBV30|TRBJ2-1
CAWSKGGRSYNEQFF
>13|TRBV7-2|TRBJ2-3
CASSPDRRDTQYF
>13|TRBV10-3|TRBJ2-7
CAINQGVTYEQYF
>14|TRBV10-3|TRBJ2-7
CAISESLSFYEQYF
>16|TRBV12-3/TRBV12-4|TRBJ2-3
CASSLGTSSSTDTQYF
>13|TRBV20-1|TRBJ2-3
CSASSLDPDTQYF
>17|TRBV3-1|TRBJ2-3
CASSQGTSGSFTDTQYF
>16|TRBV24-1|TRBJ2-3
CATSDPRQGGTDTQYF
>12|TRBV11-2|TRBJ2-2
CASSPIVGELFF
>15|TRBV24-1|TRBJ2-1
CATRGSGGNYNEQFF
>13|TRBV5-4|TRBJ2-1
CASAAGGTMEQFF
>16|TRBV11-2|TRBJ2-3
CASSAQERGAVDTQYF
>17|TRBV28|TRBJ2-3
CASSAPGGGTGRDTQYF
>13|TRBV29-1|TRBJ2-4
CSVFWGSSDIQYF
>15|TRBV7-7|TRBJ2-7
CASSLREGGPYEQYF
>14|TRBV19|TRBJ2-7
CASSIGRYSYEQYF
>15|TRBV15|TRBJ2-3
CATSRERGRGDTQYF
>16|TRBV7-9|TRBJ2-1
CASSLLGQSSYNEQFF
>13|TRBV11-2|TRBJ2-5
CASSLGGGTSGTF
>16|TRBV28|TRBJ2-1
CASSLPGLAGVGEQFF
>17|TRBV15|TRBJ2-2
CATSSGGLAGGPGELFF
>11|TRBV7-9|TRBJ1-1
CASSLKVEAFF
>14|TRBV6-5|TRBJ2-1
CASSYLLAINEQFF
>15|TRBV7-2|TRBJ2-5
CASSSYRSPQETQYF
>17|TRBV3-1|TRBJ2-1
CASSQDQTAGYYNEQFF
>15|TRBV11-3|TRBJ2-1
CASSPANPSYNEQFF
>15|TRBV20-1|TRBJ2-3
CSAQKGQDYTDTQYF
>14|TRBV5-1|TRBJ1-4
CASSSRTGVEKLFF
>15|TRBV7-8|TRBJ2-5
CASSPGGGAGETQYF
>9|TRBV27|TRBJ2-7
CASKAEQYF
>14|TRBV28|TRBJ2-7
CASRVGLASYEQYF
>14|TRBV7-2|TRBJ2-7
CASSLIGQDYEQYF
>13|TRBV10-3|TRBJ2-1
CAISARGALEQFF
>18|TRBV18|TRBJ2-7
CASSPLPQGAIALYEQYF
>18|TRBV11-2|TRBJ2-1
CASSLVGTSGGAYNEQFF
>14|TRBV7-9|TRBJ2-1
CASSLRELNNEQFF
>12|TRBV28|TRBJ2-3
CASSLPGFTQYF
>17|TRBV7-2|TRBJ2-2
CASSRSPRGVEAGELFF
>13|TRBV12-3/TRBV12-4|TRBJ1-2
CASSSGQAYGYTF
>14|TRBV18|TRBJ2-1
CASSPRTVHNEQFF
>14|TRBV28|TRBJ2-5
CASKARAERETQYF